The rows below give T cell receptor beta chains drawn from one sample of a study of blood T cell repertoires in COVID-19. TCRdb keeps only in-frame clones here, not all; method: immunoSEQ multiplex PCR. The sample holds 45,000 to 55,000 clones, around 72% seen once. Material for sequencing was peripheral blood. The origin of the receptors is a human donor with active or convalescent COVID-19. The donor label of this sample is uncertain. Each CDR3 is given without its conserved first and last residue.

v_call	j_call	cdr3_aa
TRBV13	TRBJ2-4	ASSLSGQGMNIQY
TRBV12-3/TRBV12-4	TRBJ1-1	ASSWPDRGQAF
TRBV2	TRBJ2-1	ARAGTRGGNEQF
TRBV5-6	TRBJ2-7	ASSSDRDRRYEQY
TRBV3-1/TRBV3-2	TRBJ2-1	ASSMLAGAYNEQF
TRBV28	TRBJ2-3	ASRPGTSKDTQY
TRBV6-1	TRBJ1-2	ASSEMTGQLGYT
TRBV18	TRBJ2-5	ASSPRKGEGETQY
TRBV9	TRBJ2-5	ASSGRVETQY
TRBV11-2	TRBJ1-6	ASSTPPVGTYNSPLH
TRBV18	TRBJ2-7	ASSLDRYEQY
TRBV27	TRBJ2-7	ASSLSGASYEQY
TRBV19	TRBJ2-7	ASSIRGGGDEQY
TRBV6-2/TRBV6-3	TRBJ1-5	ASNPLKNQPQH
TRBV4-1	TRBJ2-1	ASSQDPPAVYNEQF
TRBV5-4	TRBJ2-7	ASSLVAGYEQY
TRBV7-9	TRBJ1-1	ASSFGPPGTEAF
TRBV6-2/TRBV6-3	TRBJ1-5	ASSLTGVDQPQH
TRBV7-2	TRBJ2-7	ASSLGSAGGSEQY
TRBV10-3	TRBJ2-7	AISGQGYEQY
TRBV5-1	TRBJ2-5	ASSLRGKGETQY
TRBV3-1/TRBV3-2	TRBJ1-2	ASSQDTGSYGYT
TRBV4-1	TRBJ1-2	ASGIGQGAGGYT
TRBV3-1/TRBV3-2	TRBJ2-3	ASGREGRTDTQY
TRBV6-6	TRBJ1-2	ASSYSSLRQGDGYT
TRBV19	TRBJ1-4	ASSIQGAANEKLF
TRBV12-3/TRBV12-4	TRBJ2-7	ASSPGVAYEQY
TRBV28	TRBJ2-2	ASSFPPGQFEFTGELF
TRBV12-5	TRBJ2-7	ASGLVTLRQVTFAYEQY
TRBV27	TRBJ2-1	ASSLFGSKRNEQF
TRBV15	TRBJ2-7	ATSTGGPPYEQY
TRBV3-1/TRBV3-2	TRBJ1-6	ASSQGEGYNSPLH
TRBV7-3	TRBJ2-7	ASSLWAGYEQY
TRBV6-2/TRBV6-3	TRBJ2-7	ASSYRLVSRDRTSYEQY
TRBV13	TRBJ2-1	ASSLMAGAYNEQF
TRBV14	TRBJ2-5	ASSQGGVETQY
TRBV4-1	TRBJ2-7	ASSQDPAGQGNSYSYEQY
TRBV5-1	TRBJ2-5	ASSLATRGQETQY
TRBV9	TRBJ2-7	ASSAGLTRVDEQY
TRBV3-1/TRBV3-2	TRBJ1-3	ASSDTGSSGNTIY
TRBV2	TRBJ2-5	ASSENRGETQY
TRBV10-3	TRBJ1-5	AISETGGNQPQH
TRBV28	TRBJ2-7	ASSFGGATSYEQY
TRBV7-2	TRBJ2-7	ASSLEGPEGVYEQY
TRBV5-4	TRBJ2-1	ASSLPDSSYNEQF
TRBV4-3	TRBJ2-1	ASSQDPSGGDNEQF
TRBV5-4	TRBJ2-2	ASSSSGGELF
TRBV12-1	TRBJ1-5	ASSAGQVVLWNVSNQPQH
TRBV6-4	TRBJ1-5	ARGGQGVVQPQH
TRBV21-1	TRBJ1-5	ASSKGTGGKNQPQH
TRBV24-1	TRBJ1-2	ATSDQTGDANYGYT
TRBV30	TRBJ1-1	AWGGGNTEAF
TRBV3-1/TRBV3-2	TRBJ2-1	ASSQEWTNGTYNEQF
TRBV19	TRBJ2-1	ASNRVLAGGNEQF
TRBV5-8	TRBJ2-7	ASSLQGTGSSYEQY
TRBV4-2	TRBJ2-1	ASSHLAGGYNEQF
TRBV14	TRBJ1-1	ASSHEDRDRGRRTEAF